The next 3 T cell receptor beta chains were all read from a single sample in a study of post-analysis software for immune sequencing data. Study-wide findings and caveats: Among four or five TRBV segments more frequent in patients than controls were TRBV5-6, TRBV5-1 and TRBV20-1.

Presence of unique molecular identifiers characterized the TCR beta cDNA libraries. Using its own MiXCR run on the PCR reads, TCRdb lists one record per CDR3 protein. The data show over 300,000 distinct CDR3 sequences, roughly 36% seen once. What these receptors recognize is not known. The specimen was blood. The receptors shown here come from a girl aged 10-17 years with multiple sclerosis.

This chain joins TRBV6-2 or TRBV6-3 and TRBJ1-3, with no clear D. The CDR3 is 15 residues long. The V gene's germline CDR1 is MNHEY and CDR2 SVGEGT. Trimming pared 7 bases from V and 0 bases from J, leaving 13 bases between. The CDR3 is CASTPGRDSGNTIYF. In DNA, the CDR3 is TGTGCCAGCACTCCGGGCCGGGACTCTGGAAACACCATATATTTT.

This chain uses TRBV20-1 with TRBJ2-1, with unresolved D. V lost 0 bases to trimming and J lost 3 bases, with 6 bases between them. The germline V gene has CDR1 DFQATT and CDR2 SNEGSKA (reference sequence). This CDR3 contains 13 residues. This chain's CDR3 is CSARDLGYNEQFF. The CDR3 region has the DNA TGCAGTGCTAGAGATCTAGGCTACAATGAGCAGTTCTTC.

The gene calls are TRBV2 and TRBJ2-7, with D tentatively TRBD1 (5 bases). The CDR3 runs to 10 residues. Deletions cut 11 bases from V and 6 bases from J, with 11 bases between. CDR1 SNHLY and CDR2 FYNNEI come from the germline V gene. The CDR3 DNA reads TGTGCCGCGGCAAGGGGCGAGCAGTACTTC. Protein product: CAAARGEQYF.